This T cell receptor beta chain was recorded in a study of T cell repertoires in cytomegalovirus infection. As for the study in general: Indications came from public TCR beta signatures; they pointed to CMV infection and to a matching HLA type.

TCRdb reprocessed the reads with MiXCR, giving one entry per CDR3 protein. The sample lists around 530,000 distinct CDR3 sequences, 26% seen once, with about 12% in the top ten. Study outcomes and limitations: The cumulative frequency of public TCR beta families distinguished individuals who carried CMV together with the relevant HLA. Dominating the ex vivo response were TCR beta clonotypes that were CMV-specific and HLA-C-restricted.

This CDR3 is built from 15 residues. The germline V gene has CDR1 SGHTA and CDR2 FQGNSA. V dropped 5 bases and J dropped 4 bases, with 12 bases sitting between them. This clonotype was counted many times. The antigen remains undetermined. This sequence was found in a human donor in good health (CMV status not recorded). Some clones in this sample may be carry-over from other donors' samples. The chain couples TRBV7-2 to TRBJ1-6, with TRBD1 as a possible D gene (5 bases). The sequenced sample consisted of PBMCs. CDR3 in DNA: TGTGCCAGCAGCCGAGGGGCCGCTTATAATTCACCCCTCCACTTT. Its protein is CASSRGAAYNSPLHF.